This TCR beta chain came from a study of T cell changes during pregnancy in multiple sclerosis. Libraries were prepared by immunoSEQ multiplex PCR; TCRdb keeps only in-frame clonotypes and omits some of them. The sample lists approximately 97,000 clones, about nine tenths occurring once. This CDR3 region has 17 residues. Trimming took 0 bases from V and 2 from J, leaving 17 bases between them. Germline lookup yields CDR1 LGHNA and CDR2 YSLEER. The sample in question was peripheral blood, obtained in the second trimester of pregnancy. This chain connects TRBV4-3 to TRBJ2-7, with D tentatively TRBD2 (5 bases). The clonotype was recovered from a female donor in good health, enrolled as a control in a pregnancy study. Here the CDR3 DNA reads TGCGCCAGCAGCCAAGATGAGATGCTGACCGGGGCCTACGAGCAGTACTTC. Translated: CASSQDEMLTGAYEQYF.